This T cell receptor beta chain was identified during a study of sequential checkpoint blockade in melanoma. Study-level information: Around 21 patients had tumor biopsies before treatment and at week 13.

Germline V gene data show CDR1 as MDHEN and CDR2 as SYDVKM. J gave up 8 bases and V 6 bases, and 6 bases lay outside the gene matches. The CDR3 runs to 12 residues. Study-wide findings and caveats: Patients with week-13 increases in T-cell fraction and clonality benefited about 30 times more often.

Clones were read by immunoSEQ multiplex PCR, and TCRdb kept only the in-frame ones, dropping some. The table lists approximately 3,000 clones, 19% of them singletons. A word on this clone: The antigen remains unidentified.

Treatment in this sample: randomized to nivolumab then ipilimumab (arm A) or the reverse (arm B). The chain recombines TRBV28 with TRBJ1-2, with TRBD1 matching 7 bases. The sequences come from tumor tissue (inferred from file names), collected from a patient given nivolumab and ipilimumab in sequence. The clonotype comes from a human donor with melanoma. The CDR3 loop is CASSPPTGGYTF. CDR3 coding DNA: TGTGCCAGCAGCCCCCCGACAGGGGGCTACACCTTC.